The entry below gives a single TCR beta chain sequence along with its context. MiXCR, applied by TCRdb to the RT-PCR reads, yields one record per CDR3 protein. The sample lists under 200,000 distinct CDR3 sequences, approximately 30% occurring once. This sample was taken from a study of patients and donors after allogeneic stem cell transplantation. Sequencing was done on a sample of blood, either unsorted or a sorted T cell fraction (not recorded which). The source is a human donor who was either an allogeneic HSCT recipient or a stem cell or donor lymphocyte infusion donor (not recorded which). It is not recorded whose cells these are; they may come from a transplant donor.

DNA of the CDR3: TGCGCCAGCAGTCCTGGACACGGCGAAAAACTGTTTTTT. Protein sequence: CASSPGHGEKLFF. This rearrangement joins TRBV5-1 to TRBJ1-4, with TRBD1 as a possible D gene (5 bases). This CDR3 contains 13 residues. Between the trimmed V and J ends, which lost 5 bases and 8 bases, there was a span of 13 bases. From germline, CDR1 is SGHRS and CDR2 YFSETQ.